The source of this T cell receptor (beta chain) is a study of T cell responses to AZD1222 COVID-19 vaccine. Study details: Second-dose timings of about 4 or about 12 weeks were pooled. General study points: Two AZD1222 doses significantly raised spike-specific TCR breadth and depth over controls.

The repertoire was sequenced with immunoSEQ multiplex PCR; TCRdb's copy has only in-frame clones and lacks some. The sample gives tens of thousands of clones, more than 75% of which show up once; approximately 16% is in the top ten. Losses at the gene ends were 4 bases for V and 10 bases for J; bases not matched to a gene: 9. Looked up from germline, CDR1 is SGHAT and CDR2 is FQNNGV. The CDR3 totals 14 residues. As to this clone: Its antigen remains unidentified.

V and J are TRBV11-2 and TRBJ2-1, with TRBD2 matching over 8 bases. This clonotype was sampled from an adult in good health. The sequences come from peripheral blood, collected on day 0 of AZD1222 vaccination. The CDR3 loop is CASSSTSVFHEQFF. CDR3 sequence (DNA): TGTGCCAGCAGCTCGACTAGCGTCTTTCACGAGCAGTTCTTC.